This TCR beta chain emerged from a study of CD8 T cells in Susac syndrome. RNA amounts of about 0.5 to 1 ug underwent reverse transcription with random hexamers. Amplification of TCR beta CDR3 across 54 Vbeta and 13 Jbeta was performed with immunoSEQ multiplex PCR. A single record per CDR3 protein comes from TCRdb applying MiXCR to the immunoSEQ multiplex PCR reads. The sample shows about 160,000 distinct CDR3 sequences, 80% to 95% of them seen only once. Overall study results and limits: The study conceded that its TCR sequencing and HLA analysis involved relatively few individuals.

Details on this clonotype: Its antigen is as yet unknown.

V lost 1 base, J lost 3 bases, and 13 bases lay in between. The CDR3 is 15 residues long. The germline V gene has CDR1 SEHNR and CDR2 FQNEAQ (reference sequence). Healthy donors served as the controls. They were matched for age and sex. This chain links TRBV7-9 with TRBJ2-7; a possible D gene is TRBD2 (5 bases). Sequenced sample: CD4+ T cells from PBMCs. The source is a human donor in good health. CDR3 in amino acids: CASSLVMAGNYEQYF. CDR3 bases: TGTGCCAGCAGCTTAGTAATGGCCGGGAACTACGAGCAGTACTTC.